This TCR beta chain stems from a study of CD8+ T cells in alopecia areata. Study as a whole: Administration of oral tofacitinib to treated patients was at 5 to 10 mg twice daily. People stayed on tofacitinib for 6 to 18 months, then stopped the drug for 6 months.

Study-wide findings and caveats: Many expanded lesional clones persisted in scalp and blood during tofacitinib treatment.

Treatment noted: oral pan-JAK inhibitor, 5-10 mg twice daily. Concerning this clone: What it recognizes is unknown.

The CDR3 sequence is 15 residues long. Germline trimming cut 4 bases from V and 1 base from J; bases unmatched to any gene: 5. CDR1 is SGHRS, CDR2 YFSETQ, per germline. Sequencing templates came from extracted RNA that was reverse transcribed into cDNA. TCRdb's copy holds only in-frame clones and misses some; the assay was immunoSEQ multiplex PCR. Counted here are approximately 210,000 clones, more than 55% occurring once; the ten biggest clones make up 0.95% to 1.5%. The TCR comes from a human donor with alopecia areata. The source material was CD4+ T cells sorted from blood, sampled between weeks 43 and 45, from a patient treated with tofacitinib. V is TRBV5-1 and J is TRBJ2-5; 9 nucleotides agree with TRBD1. In DNA form, the CDR3 reads TGCGCCAGCAGCATAGGGACAGGGAGCCAAGAGACCCAGTACTTC. Translation gives CASSIGTGSQETQYF.